This TCR beta chain stems from a study of cytomegalovirus exposure and HLA in healthy donors. The PCR ran on 60 Vbeta and 13 Jbeta primers. Profiled with immunoSEQ multiplex PCR; TCRdb holds only in-frame clones, not every one. The top ten hold 3.6% of the sample, which has about 130,000 clones, roughly 85% seen once. Per the germline V gene, CDR1 is KGHSH and CDR2 is LQKENI. V trimming: 6 bases; J trimming: 2 bases; junction bases outside the gene matches: 9. CDR3 length equals 15 residues. The TCR originated in a woman between 35 and 50 years old in good health and CMV-seropositive. This chain connects TRBV18 to TRBJ2-5; 7 bases fit TRBD2. The specimen sequenced was PBMCs. The CDR3 nucleotides are TGTGCCAGCTCCCAGCGGGAAGAGACACAAGAGACCCAGTACTTC. It specifies CASSQREETQETQYF.